The 29 T cell receptor beta chains presented below share a single source sample, sequenced in a study of T-cell reconstitution after alpha-beta-depleted transplantation in children (dated by TCRdb to the mid-2010s). Reading the label with the study, this specimen's treatment or condition is: allogeneic hematopoietic cell transplantation with graft depleted of TCRalphabeta T cells and CD19 B cells. Library generation was performed with PCR. TCRdb records Illumina HiSeq 2500 as the sequencer. To normalize quantification of the TCRbeta repertoire, the TCR libraries were built with molecular barcoding that relied on unique molecular identifiers. TCRdb reprocessed the public reads (quality trimming at Q25 with fastp, clone calling with MiXCR) and kept in-frame beta chains. Duplicate CDR3 protein sequences are folded into a single record with the most common DNA and genes. Present in this sample are about 870,000 distinct CDR3 sequences, 16% of which were seen just once. The ten largest clones capture roughly 5% of the sample.

The material sequenced was PBMCs, mostly from graft donor cells, taken 360 days after TCRalphabeta/CD19-depleted stem cell transplant. All receptors derive from a male patient under 18 who had a stem cell transplant for acute lymphoblastic leukemia, so the T cells may come from the graft donor.

The CDR3 loop reads CASSYIPGAEEKLFF. The CDR3 DNA sequence: TGTGCCAGCAGTTATATCCCGGGGGCTGAGGAAAAACTGTTTTTT. V is TRBV6-5 and J is TRBJ1-4; tentatively, D is TRBD1 (6 bases). This CDR3 spans 15 amino acids. CDR1 and CDR2 (germline): MNHEY, SVGAGI. V lost 3 bases and J 8 bases, leaving 16 bases between the germline ends.

The chain employs TRBV19 and TRBJ2-1, with D uncertain. Trimming removed 3 bases from V and 2 bases from J, with 17 bases in between. This CDR3 spans 17 amino acids. The germline gives CDR1 LNHDA, CDR2 SQIVND (reference sequence). The CDR3 sequence: CASSIPKLAAAYNEQFF. The CDR3 nucleotides read TGTGCCAGTAGTATCCCTAAGTTGGCGGCTGCCTACAATGAGCAGTTCTTC.

V is TRBV15 and J is TRBJ2-1; possibly TRBD2 for D (5 bases). This CDR3 has 14 amino acids. Per the germline V gene, CDR1 is LNHNV and CDR2 is YYDKDF (reference sequence). Between the trimmed V and J ends, which lost 5 bases and 5 bases, there was a span of 13 bases. CDR3 DNA sequence: TGTGCCACCAGCGCAGAGCGGTTCAACAATGAGCAGTTCTTC. Its protein product is CATSAERFNNEQFF. The full variable domain, its missing parts supplied by reference TRBV15 and TRBJ2-1, is DAMVIQNPRYQVTQFGKPVTLSCSQTLNHNVMYWYQQKSSQAPKLLFHYYDKDFNNEADTPDNFQSRRPNTSFCFLDIRSPGLGDTAMYLCATSAERFNNEQFFGPGTRLTVL.

The rearrangement links TRBV5-1 to TRBJ2-1; 7 bases are a match to TRBD1. V dropped 4 bases and J dropped 4; count of bases not matched to a gene: 5. Per germline, CDR1 SGHRS and CDR2 YFSETQ. The CDR3 has 14 residues. DNA of the CDR3: TGCGCCAGCAGCGCGGACAGGATTTACAATGAGCAGTTCTTC. Protein: CASSADRIYNEQFF.

The rearrangement links TRBV7-3 to TRBJ2-1; 9 bases are shared with TRBD2. There are 16 residues in the CDR3. Germline trimming cut 3 bases from V and 6 bases from J; bases unmatched to any gene: 9. Per germline, CDR1 SGHTA and CDR2 FQGTGA. As DNA, the CDR3 is TGTGCCAGCAGCTTCTCCCCTAGCGGGATAAGCAATGAGCAGTTCTTC. This codes for CASSFSPSGISNEQFF.

The chain is built from TRBV6-2 or TRBV6-3 and TRBJ2-1; perhaps TRBD2 as D (7 bases). The CDR3 runs to 17 residues. The V end lost 3 bases, the J end lost 4 bases, and 19 bases lay between the germline ends. Germline loops: CDR1 MNHEY, CDR2 SVGEGT. In nucleotides, the CDR3 is TGTGCCAGCAGTTATGGGAGGGGGAGGGGGGGGTACAATGAGCAGTTCTTC. Amino acid sequence: CASSYGRGRGGYNEQFF.

This clonotype was picked up one time. This chain links TRBV7-3 with TRBJ2-6; 12 nucleotides match TRBD1. V shed 4 bases and J 4 bases; nucleotides not matched to a gene: 5. Germline CDR1 is SGHTA and CDR2 is FQGTGA. This CDR3 contains 17 residues. CDR3 bases: TGTGCCAGCAGCTCAAGGGACAGGGGGCCAGGGGCCAACGTCCTGACTTTC. Its translation is CASSSRDRGPGANVLTF. Based on the CDR3 plus reference TRBV7-3 and TRBJ2-6, the full variable domain is GAGVSQTPSNKVTEKGKYVELRCDPISGHTALYWYRQSLGQGPEFLIYFQGTGAADDSGLPNDRFFAVRPEGSVSTLKIQRTERGDSAVYLCASSSRDRGPGANVLTFGAGSRLTVL.

A word on this clonotype: At one end the junction does not follow the germline gene, possibly because of a read error. V is TRBV12-3 or TRBV12-4 and J is TRBJ2-1, with D hard to call. This CDR3 spans 12 amino acids. The CDR3 here is CASRLENNEQFF. CDR3 sequence (DNA): TGTGCCAGCAGGTTAGAGAACAATGAGCAGTTCTTC.

V gene TRBV5-1 combines with J gene TRBJ2-7; 7 bases are a match to TRBD1. Germline trimming cut 4 bases from V and 2 bases from J; bases unmatched to any gene: 6. CDR1 and CDR2 (germline): SGHRS, YFSETQ. The CDR3 length is 14 residues. The CDR3 region has the DNA TGCGCCAGCAGCGGGCCGACAGGGACCTACGAGCAGTACTTC. Its protein is CASSGPTGTYEQYF.

The chain joins TRBV12-3 or TRBV12-4 to TRBJ1-2, with TRBD1 as a possible D gene (5 bases). V was shortened by 4 bases and J by 7 bases, with 19 bases between the two germline ends. The CDR3 runs 15 residues. The CDR3: CASSSWVRGRGGYTF. The CDR3 DNA reads as TGTGCCAGCAGTTCCTGGGTACGGGGCAGAGGTGGCTACACCTTC.

This clonotype has only a few counts. V is TRBV5-1 and J is TRBJ2-5; 7 bases are a match to TRBD1. The germline V gene encodes CDR1 SGHRS and CDR2 YFSETQ. This CDR3 has 16 amino acids. After removal of 6 bases from V and 2 bases from J, the junction contained 13 bases not matched to a gene. This chain's CDR3 is CASKENLPDRQETQYF. CDR3 DNA: TGCGCCAGCAAGGAAAATCTGCCGGACAGGCAAGAGACCCAGTACTTC.

V gene TRBV3-1 combines with J gene TRBJ2-1, with D maybe TRBD2 (5 bases). The germline gives CDR1 LGHDT, CDR2 YNNKEL (reference sequence). The CDR3 has 15 residues. V gave up 3 bases and J gave up 4 bases, with 13 bases separating them. The CDR3 DNA is TGTGCCAGCAGCCAGGACCTAGCCTTATACAATGAGCAGTTCTTC. This sequence encodes CASSQDLALYNEQFF.

This clonotype was observed a few times. V usage is TRBV7-9 and J usage is TRBJ2-6; D is unresolved. The CDR3 loop spans 15 amino acids. The germline V gene has CDR1 SEHNR and CDR2 FQNEAQ (reference sequence). The V end lost 3 bases, the J end lost 0 bases, and 6 bases lay between the germline ends. The CDR3 coding sequence is TGTGCCAGCAGCTTTTCCGGCTCTGGGGCCAACGTCCTGACTTTC. Residues: CASSFSGSGANVLTF.

The chain combines TRBV5-1 with TRBJ1-1, with D unclear. Trimming removed 9 bases from V and 0 bases from J, with 21 bases in between. CDR1 is SGHRS, CDR2 YFSETQ, per germline. CDR3 size: 16 residues. CDR3 amino acids: CATSREGSPLNTEAFF. CDR3 in DNA: TGCGCCACCTCCCGAGAAGGGTCCCCTTTGAACACTGAAGCTTTCTTT. The full variable domain, with the rest looked up from reference TRBV5-1 and TRBJ1-1, is KAGVTQTPRYLIKTRGQQVTLSCSPISGHRSVSWYQQTPGQGLQFLFEYFSETQRNKGNFPGRFSGRQFSNSRSEMNVSTLELGDSALYLCATSREGSPLNTEAFFGQGTRLTVV.

The chain carries TRBV21-1 and TRBJ1-1; the DNA was not compared with TRBD1, the D call given in the table. TRBV21-1 is a pseudogene segment. This CDR3 contains 14 residues. The CDR3: CASSKVGAQRRAFF. The DNA for the CDR3 is TGTGCCAGCAGCAAAGTGGGGGCCCAACGTCGAGCTTTCTTT.

The V call is TRBV7-3, the J call TRBJ2-1; either TRBD1 or TRBD2 may supply D (7 bases each). This CDR3 is 15 amino acids long. Germline V lookup: CDR1 SGHTA, CDR2 FQGTGA. With 5 bases removed from V and 8 bases from J, the gap between germline ends came to 19 bases. The CDR3 region is CASSPGAGGGYEQFF. The DNA for the CDR3 is TGTGCCAGCAGCCCTGGGGCAGGGGGAGGGTATGAGCAGTTCTTC.

This clonotype was counted between two and nine times. The chain carries TRBV5-1 and TRBJ2-1; 11 positions match TRBD2. Trimming removed 5 bases from V and 4 bases from J; junction bases left unmatched: 5. CDR1 is SGHRS, CDR2 YFSETQ, per germline. The CDR3 is made up of 15 amino acids. DNA of the CDR3: TGCGCCAGCAGACAAACTAGCGGGAGATACAATGAGCAGTTCTTC. It specifies CASRQTSGRYNEQFF.

The chain links TRBV19 to TRBJ2-1, with D perhaps given as TRBD1 or TRBD2 (5 bases each). Trimming shortened V by 5 bases and J by 9 bases, and 23 bases separated the two germline ends. CDR3 size: 16 residues. Looked up from germline, CDR1 is LNHDA and CDR2 is SQIVND (reference sequence). The CDR3 loop is CASSPQGGFLWGEQFF. DNA of the CDR3: TGTGCCAGTAGTCCCCAGGGCGGGTTTCTCTGGGGTGAGCAGTTCTTC.

This clonotype was seen many times. The V and J genes are TRBV20-1 and TRBJ2-1, with D possibly being TRBD2 (6 bases). The CDR3 has 17 amino acids. V was cut by 5 bases and J by 3 bases, with 23 bases left in between. Germline V gene lookup returns CDR1 DFQATT and CDR2 SNEGSKA (reference sequence). CDR3 sequence (DNA): TGCAGTGCTCCAGTGGGTGGGGCGGGAAAATTCTACAATGAGCAGTTCTTC. Encoded protein: CSAPVGGAGKFYNEQFF.

V usage is TRBV14 and J usage is TRBJ2-7, with D hard to call. Germline V gene lookup returns CDR1 SGHDN and CDR2 FVKESK. The CDR3 runs to 12 residues. With 4 bases removed from V and 1 base from J, the gap between germline ends came to 5 bases. CDR3 region: CASSRWSYEQYF. CDR3 DNA sequence: TGTGCCAGCAGCCGATGGTCCTACGAGCAGTACTTC.

This clonotype was found a few times. The chain couples TRBV5-6 to TRBJ1-1, with TRBD1 matching 7 bases. Germline trimming cut 0 bases from V and 5 bases from J; bases unmatched to any gene: 13. The CDR3 runs to 17 residues. The germline gives CDR1 SGHDT, CDR2 YYEEEE. CDR3 sequence reads: CASSLVGEGARMTEAFF. For the CDR3, the DNA is TGTGCCAGCAGCTTGGTGGGGGAGGGGGCACGTATGACTGAAGCTTTCTTT. Supplemented by reference TRBV5-6 and TRBJ1-1, the full variable domain reads DAGVTQSPTHLIKTRGQQVTLRCSPKSGHDTVSWYQQALGQGPQFIFQYYEEEERQRGNFPDRFSGHQFPNYSSELNVNALLLGDSALYLCASSLVGEGARMTEAFFGQGTRLTVV.

V and J are TRBV5-1 and TRBJ1-2; D may be TRBD1 (5 bases). The CDR3 consists of 15 residues. V was trimmed by 3 bases and J by 6 bases, leaving 18 bases between them. CDR1 and CDR2 from the germline V gene are SGHRS and YFSETQ. CDR3 protein: CASSSVGAGSNGYTF. The CDR3 DNA sequence: TGCGCCAGCAGCTCGGTAGGGGCTGGCAGTAATGGCTACACCTTC.

A few counts support this clonotype. CDR3 sequence: CATSRSSGTRGNEQFF. CDR3 in DNA: TGTGCCACCAGCAGAAGCTCCGGGACTAGAGGGAATGAGCAGTTCTTC. The chain is built from TRBV15 and TRBJ2-1; 8 bases map to TRBD2. There are 16 residues in the CDR3. CDR1 is LNHNV, CDR2 YYDKDF, per germline (reference sequence). V trimming: 2 bases; J trimming: 7 bases; junction bases outside the gene matches: 10.

The rearrangement uses TRBV20-1 and TRBJ2-7, with D possibly TRBD2 on 6 matching bases. The CDR3 is 12 amino acids. Per the germline V gene, CDR1 is DFQATT and CDR2 is SNEGSKA (reference sequence). Deletions cut 0 bases from V and 11 bases from J, with 14 bases between. This CDR3 is CSARDPLAREYF. The DNA of the CDR3 is TGCAGTGCTAGAGATCCCCTAGCGAGGGAGTACTTC.

V is TRBV19 and J is TRBJ2-1, with TRBD2 matching over 11 bases. This CDR3 is 16 amino acids long. V shed 6 bases, J shed 9 bases, and the junction held 13 bases outside the gene matches. CDR1 and CDR2 from the germline V gene are LNHDA and SQIVND (reference sequence). The CDR3 DNA reads TGTGCCAGTAGCCACCCCGGTAGCGGGAGGGCCAGTGAGCAGTTCTTC. Translated: CASSHPGSGRASEQFF. Full variable domain (remainder filled in from reference TRBV19 and TRBJ2-1): DGGITQSPKYLFRKEGQNVTLSCEQNLNHDAMYWYRQDPGQGLRLIYYSQIVNDFQKGDIAEGYSVSREKKESFPLTVTSAQKNPTAFYLCASSHPGSGRASEQFFGPGTRLTVL.

This clonotype was seen more than once but under ten times. The chain has TRBV4-1 and TRBJ2-6; 8 bases line up with TRBD1. Germline CDR1 reads MGHRA; CDR2 reads YSYEKL. V shed 2 bases and J 0 bases; nucleotides not matched to a gene: 6. The CDR3 contains 18 residues. The CDR3 loop is CASSQRQGPNSGANVLTF. In DNA, the CDR3 is TGCGCCAGCAGCCAAAGACAGGGGCCTAACTCTGGGGCCAACGTCCTGACTTTC.

The J gene is TRBJ2-7, the V gene TRBV7-3, with TRBD2 matching 11 bases. Germline CDR1 reads SGHTA; CDR2 reads FQGTGA. The CDR3 spans 15 residues. Trimming removed 5 bases from V and 3 bases from J; junction bases left unmatched: 6. This chain's CDR3 is CASSILAGGFYEQYF. The CDR3, as DNA: TGTGCCAGCAGCATCCTAGCGGGAGGCTTCTACGAGCAGTACTTC.

V usage is TRBV27 and J usage is TRBJ1-5, with no clear D. The V gene lost 2 bases and the J gene lost 3 bases, with 8 bases spanning the gap. The CDR3 spans 14 residues. CDR1 and CDR2 from the germline V gene are MNHEY and SMNVEV (reference sequence). CDR3: CASSLMYTNQPQHF. In DNA form, the CDR3 reads TGTGCCAGCAGTTTAATGTACACCAATCAGCCCCAGCATTTT.

This chain joins TRBV18 and TRBJ2-7; 8 nucleotides agree with TRBD2. The length of the CDR3 is 14 residues. Germline CDR1 KGHSH, CDR2 LQKENI. J lost 2 bases, V lost 5 bases, and 5 bases had no gene match. The CDR3 region is CASSAREATYEQYF. The CDR3 DNA sequence: TGTGCCAGCTCAGCGCGGGAGGCCACCTACGAGCAGTACTTC.